This T cell receptor (beta chain) emerged from a study of shared clonotypes between healthy human individuals. Looked up from germline, CDR1 is SEHNR and CDR2 is FQNEAQ (reference sequence). The CDR3 spans 13 residues. With 5 bases clipped from V and 13 bases from J, the junction kept 4 bases outside the gene matches. In the original workflow: Junction-only sequences without quality scores came from ImmunoSEQ, so filtering differed. The method was immunoSEQ multiplex PCR; TCRdb's version includes in-frame clones alone and lacks a portion of them. V and J calls and clone size are given by that table; D and trimming were obtained from the DNA. This repertoire shows some 2,000,000 clones, approximately 96% found once; its top ten account for 0.1% to 0.15%.

The chain carries TRBV7-9 and TRBJ1-6, with 11 bases aligning to TRBD1. The sequence derives from a man aged 18 to 29 in good health. The sequencing input was naive CD4+ T cells sorted from blood. Stated subset: CD45RA+ positively selected. The CDR3 DNA reads as TGTGCCAGCAGCCTAGGGACAGGGGGGCCCCTCCACTTT. This codes for CASSLGTGGPLHF.